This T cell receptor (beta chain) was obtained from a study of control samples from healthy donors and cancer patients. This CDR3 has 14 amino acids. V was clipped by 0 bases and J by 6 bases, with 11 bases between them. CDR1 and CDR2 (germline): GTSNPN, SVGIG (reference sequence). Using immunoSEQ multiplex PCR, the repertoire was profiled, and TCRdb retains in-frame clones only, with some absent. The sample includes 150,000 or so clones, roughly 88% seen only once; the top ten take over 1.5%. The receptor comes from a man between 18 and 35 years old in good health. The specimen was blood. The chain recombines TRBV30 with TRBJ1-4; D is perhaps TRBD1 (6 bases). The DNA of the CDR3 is TGTGCCTGGAGTGTAGCAGGGGCGGATGAAAAACTGTTTTTT. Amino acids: CAWSVAGADEKLFF.